Listed here are 22 T cell receptor beta chains from one sample, sequenced in a study of cytomegalovirus exposure and HLA in healthy donors (dated by TCRdb to about 2017). Libraries were prepared through the immunoSEQ multiplex PCR assay. For the multiplex PCR, a mixture combining 60 forward primers for TCR Vbeta segments and 13 reverse primers for TCR Jbeta segments was used. Imported from immuneACCESS, the table was reduced by TCRdb to in-frame sequences with V and J called. These copies leave out some clones; in studies compared against another copy, an unresolved V gene accounts for under half, and the cause of the remainder is not known. The sample table holds about 190,000 clones. Clones ranked in the top ten supply 6.5% of the sample. Sequenced material: PBMCs. Every receptor here comes from a man aged 25 to 40 in good health and CMV-seronegative.

V usage is TRBV15 and J usage is TRBJ2-7, with 9 bases that match TRBD2. The germline V gene encodes CDR1 LNHNV and CDR2 YYDKDF (reference sequence). The J segment lost 3 bases and the V segment lost 5 bases, leaving 20 bases of the junction unmatched. The CDR3 has 19 residues. CDR3 in DNA: TGTGCCACCAGCGGGGGAGGCCGGTATCTAGCGGGATCACGCTACGAGCAGTACTTC. This encodes CATSGGGRYLAGSRYEQYF.

This sequence joins TRBV15 and TRBJ2-6; D is uncertain. The germline V and J ends were trimmed by 0 bases and 2 bases, with 8 bases remaining between them. The CDR3 totals 16 residues. Germline CDR1 and CDR2: LNHNV and YYDKDF (reference sequence). DNA of the CDR3: TGTGCCACCAGCAGAGAACCCCGGGCTGGGGCCAACGTCCTGACTTTC. This encodes CATSREPRAGANVLTF.

CDR3 residues: CASSELVEENTGELFF. CDR3 coding DNA: TGTGCCAGCAGTGAATTGGTGGAGGAAAACACCGGGGAGCTGTTTTTT. The chain couples TRBV2 to TRBJ2-2, with D possibly matching TRBD2 (5 bases). Trimming took 2 bases from V and 2 from J, leaving 12 bases between them. The CDR3 is 16 residues long. Per germline, CDR1 SNHLY and CDR2 FYNNEI.

This rearrangement joins TRBV7-7 to TRBJ2-7, with 10 bases aligning to TRBD2. The germline V gene encodes CDR1 SSHAT and CDR2 FNYEAQ (reference sequence). Trimming removed 5 bases from V and 6 bases from J; junction bases left unmatched: 10. The CDR3 sequence is 15 residues long. Here the CDR3 DNA reads TGTGCCAGCAGCCCGACCCTAGCGGGAGAGGGCGAGCAGTACTTC. It is translated as CASSPTLAGEGEQYF.

The chain combines TRBV28 with TRBJ2-2, with a tentative D call TRBD1 (6 bases). CDR1 and CDR2 (germline): MDHEN, SYDVKM. The CDR3 is made up of 13 amino acids. Trimming stripped 9 bases from V and 0 bases from J, with 8 bases between. DNA of the CDR3: TGTGCCAGTGAGGGGGCGAACACCGGGGAGCTGTTTTTT. This sequence encodes CASEGANTGELFF.

This sequence joins TRBV4-1 and TRBJ2-2, with a weak D call TRBD1 (6 bases). Germline V lookup: CDR1 MGHRA, CDR2 YSYEKL. CDR3 size: 18 residues. V lost 0 bases and J 2 bases, leaving 16 bases between the germline ends. The CDR3: CASSQDGQRSINTGELFF. The CDR3 region has the DNA TGCGCCAGCAGCCAAGATGGACAGAGATCTATAAACACCGGGGAGCTGTTTTTT.

The V call is TRBV7-2, the J call TRBJ1-1; no reliable D call. Germline CDR1 reads SGHTA; CDR2 reads FQGNSA. The ends were cut back, 3 bases at V and 0 bases at J, with 8 bases in the middle. The CDR3 covers 14 residues. CDR3 in amino acids: CASSLTLLNTEAFF. DNA for the CDR3: TGTGCCAGCAGCTTGACACTGTTGAACACTGAAGCTTTCTTT.

The chain combines TRBV7-2 with TRBJ2-3, with 7 bases matching TRBD1. With 4 bases clipped from V and 1 base from J, the junction kept 8 bases outside the gene matches. The germline gives CDR1 SGHTA, CDR2 FQGNSA. CDR3 length: 16 amino acids. The CDR3 nucleotides are TGTGCCAGCAGCTGGTGGGGGACAGAAGGCACAGATACGCAGTATTTT. Protein product: CASSWWGTEGTDTQYF. Full variable domain (remainder filled in from reference TRBV7-2 and TRBJ2-3): GAGVSQSPSNKVTEKGKDVELRCDPISGHTALYWYRQSLGQGLEFLIYFQGNSAPDKSGLPSDRFSAERTGGSVSTLTIQRTQQEDSAVYLCASSWWGTEGTDTQYFGPGTRLTVL.

The rearrangement uses TRBV9 and TRBJ2-1; 10 bases are a match to TRBD2. Germline V lookup: CDR1 SGDLS, CDR2 YYNGEE. V shed 2 bases, J shed 7 bases, and the junction held 3 bases outside the gene matches. This CDR3 region has 14 residues. The CDR3 spells CASSVTSGKNEQFF. CDR3 DNA sequence: TGTGCCAGCAGCGTTACTAGCGGGAAGAATGAGCAGTTCTTC. Full variable domain (remainder filled in from reference TRBV9 and TRBJ2-1): DSGVTQTPKHLITATGQRVTLRCSPRSGDLSVYWYQQSLDQGLQFLIQYYNGEERAKGNILERFSAQQFPDLHSELNLSSLELGDSALYFCASSVTSGKNEQFFGPGTRLTVL.

This chain joins TRBV7-9 and TRBJ2-3; no firm D call. The CDR3 consists of 12 residues. Germline assignment: CDR1 SEHNR and CDR2 FQNEAQ (reference sequence). Trimming pared 5 bases from V and 6 bases from J, leaving 9 bases between. In DNA, the CDR3 is TGTGCCAGCAGCCCCCTATTGGATACGCAGTATTTT. Translating it yields CASSPLLDTQYF.

The chain uses TRBV5-5 and TRBJ2-2; D unresolved. With 2 bases removed from V and 0 bases from J, the gap between germline ends came to 8 bases. CDR1 is SGHKS, CDR2 YYEKEE, per germline (reference sequence). This CDR3 contains 15 residues. CDR3 region: CASSLDSANTGELFF. CDR3 in DNA: TGTGCCAGCAGCTTAGACTCCGCGAACACCGGGGAGCTGTTTTTT.

The CDR3 nucleotides are TGTGCCAGTAGTATAAATCAGAACAGTCGGCAGCCCCAGCATTTT. It translates to CASSINQNSRQPQHF. The chain has TRBV19 and TRBJ1-5; no firm D call. V was cut by 2 bases and J by 7 bases, with 15 bases left in between. CDR1 LNHDA and CDR2 SQIVND come from the germline V gene (reference sequence). This CDR3 region has 15 residues.

The CDR3 protein is CASIAGQVYGYTF. The DNA of the CDR3 is TGTGCCAGCATTGCGGGACAGGTCTATGGCTACACCTTC. The chain is built from TRBV11-2 and TRBJ1-2; TRBD1 matches 8 bases. CDR1 and CDR2 (germline): SGHAT, FQNNGV. The CDR3 totals 13 residues. The V gene end was trimmed by 7 bases and the J gene end by 4 bases; junction bases not matched to a gene: 5.

J is TRBJ1-2 and V is TRBV10-3, with 12 nucleotides matching TRBD1. This CDR3 has 13 residues. The ends lost 8 bases at V and 8 bases at J; junction bases unmatched: 6. In germline, CDR1 is ENHRY, CDR2 SYGVKD. CDR3 sequence (DNA): TGTGCCATCCGACCGGGACAGGGGGCGGGCTACACCTTC. It specifies CAIRPGQGAGYTF.

Regarding this clone: Other DNA sequences from this sample encode an identical CDR3 as well. The chain links TRBV5-1 to TRBJ1-1, with TRBD1 matching 8 bases. Losses at the gene ends were 1 base for V and 1 base for J; bases not matched to a gene: 0. The CDR3 covers 14 residues. Germline values: CDR1 SGHRS, CDR2 YFSETQ. CDR3 in amino acids: CASSLTGGNTEAFF. The DNA of the CDR3 is TGCGCCAGCAGCTTGACAGGGGGGAACACTGAAGCTTTCTTT.

The rearrangement uses TRBV4-1 and TRBJ1-1, with a possible D match to TRBD1 (5 bases). The CDR3 contains 13 residues. Germline CDR1 reads MGHRA; CDR2 reads YSYEKL. The germline V and J ends were trimmed by 10 bases and 0 bases, with 12 bases remaining between them. The CDR3 nucleotides are TGCGCCACCATGCGACAGATGAACACTGAAGCTTTCTTT. Translated, it gives CATMRQMNTEAFF.

Notes on this clone: The junction differs from germline at one of its ends, possibly a read error. The chain has TRBV7-2 and TRBJ1-2; the D is unclear. This CDR3 contains 14 residues. Looked up from germline, CDR1 is SGHTA and CDR2 is FQGNSA. The CDR3 bases are TGTGCCAGCAGTTTAGGTGGAGGTACGGTGTACTACACCTTC. Translation gives CASSLGGGTVYYTF.

The chain links TRBV5-1 to TRBJ2-1; 7 positions agree with TRBD1. The germline CDR1 and CDR2 sequences are SGHRS and YFSETQ. CDR3 length equals 15 residues. Unmatched junction bases numbered 4, after V lost 1 base and J lost 3 bases. DNA for the CDR3: TGCGCCAGCAGCTTGACAGGGGATAACTACAATGAGCAGTTCTTC. It is translated as CASSLTGDNYNEQFF. The full variable domain, its missing parts supplied by reference TRBV5-1 and TRBJ2-1, is KAGVTQTPRYLIKTRGQQVTLSCSPISGHRSVSWYQQTPGQGLQFLFEYFSETQRNKGNFPGRFSGRQFSNSRSEMNVSTLELGDSALYLCASSLTGDNYNEQFFGPGTRLTVL.

J is TRBJ2-3 and V is TRBV7-9; maybe TRBD2 (6 bases). The V gene lost 1 base and the J gene lost 0 bases, with 11 bases spanning the gap. The CDR3 length is 16 residues. From germline, CDR1 is SEHNR and CDR2 FQNEAQ (reference sequence). This CDR3 reads CASSLEGGTSTDTQYF. The CDR3 DNA reads as TGTGCCAGCAGCTTAGAAGGCGGGACTAGCACAGATACGCAGTATTTT.

Notes on this clone: Other DNA sequences of this sample code for an identical CDR3. This chain connects TRBV28 to TRBJ1-5, with TRBD1 matching 7 bases. Germline V gene sequence: CDR1 MDHEN, CDR2 SYDVKM. The CDR3 is 14 amino acids. Germline trimming cut 2 bases from V and 2 bases from J; bases unmatched to any gene: 0. Here the CDR3 reads CASSLGQGNQPQHF. In nucleotides, the CDR3 is TGTGCCAGCAGTTTAGGACAGGGCAATCAGCCCCAGCATTTT.

V and J are TRBV7-2 and TRBJ1-5; no definite D call. The ends were cut back, 4 bases at V and 10 bases at J, with 14 bases in the middle. The CDR3 extends over 13 amino acids. The germline V gene encodes CDR1 SGHTA and CDR2 FQGNSA. In DNA form, the CDR3 reads TGTGCCAGCAGCTCAGACCGGACGGGACCCCAGCATTTT. Its protein is CASSSDRTGPQHF.

The gene calls are TRBV4-1 and TRBJ2-1; D is ambiguous. Trimming removed 0 bases at V and 10 bases at J, with 7 bases between. CDR3 length: 12 residues. CDR1 and CDR2 (germline): MGHRA, YSYEKL. Here the CDR3 reads CASSQDSGEQFF. CDR3 nucleotides: TGCGCCAGCAGCCAAGATTCCGGGGAGCAGTTCTTC.